Sequencing of this TCR beta chain was carried out in a study of T cell responses to AZD1222 COVID-19 vaccine. Study-wide results and limits: Reportedly, close to half of spike-specific TCRs are directed against unmutated variant regions. Most donors were white British, females outnumbered males, and clonal diversity was possibly underestimated.

To note about this clone: What it binds is unknown.

Sequenced by immunoSEQ multiplex PCR; TCRdb stores in-frame clones only, minus some. In the table there are about 99,000 clones, around 91% of which are singletons. Trimming took off 0 bases at V and 4 bases at J, with 10 bases between the two ends. The germline V gene encodes CDR1 MNHEY and CDR2 SVGAGI. CDR3 length: 14 residues. The TCR sequence derives from an adult in good health. The material was peripheral blood, obtained on day 0 of AZD1222 vaccination. The chain combines TRBV6-5 with TRBJ2-7; D unresolved. CDR3 loop: CASSYSIRTYEQYF. The CDR3 nucleotides are TGTGCCAGCAGTTACTCGATCCGCACTTACGAGCAGTACTTC.